One and the same sample provided the 16 T cell receptor beta chains below, sequenced in a study of beta chain features in type 1 diabetes (dated by TCRdb to between 2017 and 2018). The library was prepared using the immunoSEQ multiplex PCR assay. The High Capacity cDNA Reverse Transcription Kit was used to reverse transcribe all of the isolated RNA, meaning that expressed TCRB transcripts were what got sequenced. What TCRdb holds here is the immuneACCESS table cut down to in-frame rearrangements. Part of the clones is not present; checked against another copy, under half of the missing clones reflect an unresolved V gene, and the others are unexplained. In this sample the table shows 350,000 or so clones, 15% to 20% of which occur a single time. The ten largest clonotypes hold around 0.044% of the sample. The sample comprised naive CD4+ T cells from blood. The cell subset or site label on this specimen signifies: true naive CD4+ T cells. All receptors come from a woman under 30 in good health.

The chain recombines TRBV30 with TRBJ2-7; 8 bases match TRBD1. Germline trimming cut 6 bases from V and 6 bases from J; bases unmatched to any gene: 13. Germline CDR1 is GTSNPN and CDR2 is SVGIG (reference sequence). The length of the CDR3 is 14 residues. The CDR3 spells CACGDRGLSGEQYF. The CDR3 coding sequence is TGTGCCTGCGGCGACAGGGGCCTATCTGGCGAGCAGTACTTC.

In this sample, this clone turned up a few times. The CDR3 reads CASSLGGRGRQETQYF. DNA for the CDR3: TGTGCCAGCAGCTTAGGAGGGCGCGGGAGGCAAGAGACCCAGTACTTC. The chain uses TRBV7-2 and TRBJ2-5; 8 bases are a match to TRBD2. The CDR3 contains 16 residues. CDR1 and CDR2 (germline): SGHTA, FQGNSA. V lost 1 base to trimming and J lost 2 bases; unmatched junction nucleotides: 6.

This clone was detected a few times. This chain joins TRBV4-1 and TRBJ2-3; unclear D gene. V lost 1 base to trimming and J lost 9 bases, with 11 bases between them. This CDR3 is 13 amino acids long. Germline values: CDR1 MGHRA, CDR2 YSYEKL. For the CDR3, the DNA is TGCGCCAGCAGCCAAGTTTCAGGCTTGACGCAGTATTTT. It translates to CASSQVSGLTQYF.

The table lists this clone with a few counts. This chain links TRBV18 with TRBJ1-6; 10 bases fit TRBD1. With V trimmed by 2 bases and J by 9 bases, 1 base remained unmatched. Germline CDR1 reads KGHSH; CDR2 reads LQKENI. CDR3 length: 14 amino acids. Here the CDR3 reads CASSPDRGPSPLHF. CDR3 DNA: TGTGCCAGCTCACCAGACAGGGGGCCTTCACCCCTCCACTTT. Filled out from reference TRBV18 and TRBJ1-6, the complete variable domain reads NAGVMQNPRHLVRRRGQEARLRCSPMKGHSHVYWYRQLPEEGLKFMVYLQKENIIDESGMPKERFSAEFPKEGPSILRIQQVVRGDSAAYFCASSPDRGPSPLHFGNGTRLTVT.

Concerning this clone: The sample carries other DNA sequences with the same CDR3. This chain joins TRBV9 and TRBJ1-2; tentative D call: TRBD1 (6 bases). CDR3 length: 14 amino acids. V lost 0 bases, J lost 0 bases, and 6 bases lay in between. From germline, CDR1 is SGDLS and CDR2 YYNGEE. The CDR3 here is CASSVGTANYGYTF. CDR3 nucleotides: TGTGCCAGCAGCGTAGGGACAGCTAACTATGGCTACACCTTC.

This chain joins TRBV7-9 and TRBJ1-2; 8 bases are shared with TRBD1. Trimming removed 3 bases from V and 6 bases from J; junction bases left unmatched: 3. Looked up from germline, CDR1 is SEHNR and CDR2 is FQNEAQ (reference sequence). CDR3 length equals 13 residues. The CDR3 reads CASSFTGGNGYTF. In DNA form, the CDR3 reads TGTGCCAGCAGCTTCACAGGGGGGAATGGCTACACCTTC.

The sample holds a few counts of this clone. This chain uses TRBV7-3 with TRBJ1-1; D is undetermined. Germline V lookup: CDR1 SGHTA, CDR2 FQGTGA. V shed 3 bases and J shed 6 bases, with 11 bases lying between them. The CDR3 runs 13 residues. CDR3 sequence (DNA): TGTGCCAGCAGCTTCCCAGGAGGGTCTGAAGCTTTCTTT. Amino acid sequence: CASSFPGGSEAFF. The variable domain in full, completed from reference TRBV7-3 and TRBJ1-1, reads GAGVSQTPSNKVTEKGKYVELRCDPISGHTALYWYRQSLGQGPEFLIYFQGTGAADDSGLPNDRFFAVRPEGSVSTLKIQRTERGDSAVYLCASSFPGGSEAFFGQGTRLTVV.

About this clone: Germline and junction disagree at one end, which may indicate a read error. The chain is built from TRBV7-7 and TRBJ2-2; 7 positions match TRBD2. From germline, CDR1 is SSHAT and CDR2 FNYEAQ (reference sequence). This CDR3 has 15 amino acids. The CDR3 here is CASSGDSANTGELFF. CDR3 DNA: TGTGCTAGCAGCGGGGACTCCGCGAACACCGGGGAGCTGTTTTTT.

This clone was observed a handful of times. V usage is TRBV5-1 and J usage is TRBJ2-1, with 14 nucleotides matching TRBD2. This CDR3 contains 17 residues. Germline V lookup: CDR1 SGHRS, CDR2 YFSETQ. The J segment lost 8 bases and the V segment lost 5 bases, leaving 12 bases of the junction unmatched. CDR3 sequence: CASSRTGTSGSEDEQFF. CDR3 DNA: TGCGCCAGCAGTAGGACAGGGACTAGCGGGAGTGAGGATGAGCAGTTCTTC.

V gene TRBV7-2 combines with J gene TRBJ1-2, with TRBD1 as a possible D gene (6 bases). The CDR3 sequence is 14 residues long. Trimming stripped 5 bases from V and 8 bases from J, with 18 bases between. CDR1 and CDR2 from the germline V gene are SGHTA and FQGNSA. The CDR3: CASSPTSDRWGYTF. The CDR3 nucleotides are TGTGCCAGCAGCCCAACCTCAGACAGGTGGGGCTACACCTTC.

The V call is TRBV7-2, the J call TRBJ2-2; 8 bases are a match to TRBD1. V shed 5 bases, J shed 6 bases, and the junction held 5 bases outside the gene matches. There are 14 residues in the CDR3. Germline-derived CDR1 and CDR2 are SGHTA and FQGNSA. As DNA, the CDR3 is TGTGCCAGCAGCCTATCAGGGGGCTCCGGGGAGCTGTTTTTT. This gives the protein CASSLSGGSGELFF.

This clone was counted between two and nine times. The V gene is TRBV5-4, the J gene TRBJ2-1; 8 nucleotides agree with TRBD2. Losses at the gene ends were 2 bases for V and 6 bases for J; bases not matched to a gene: 10. The CDR3 has 16 residues. Germline V CDR1 and CDR2: SGHNT, YYREEE (reference sequence). The CDR3 DNA reads as TGTGCCAGCAGCTTTAGACCCGGGAGGGCCGGCAATGAGCAGTTCTTC. It yields the protein CASSFRPGRAGNEQFF.

This CDR3 reads CASSPRTVTNYGYTF. CDR3 nucleotides: TGTGCCAGTAGTCCAAGGACAGTTACTAACTATGGCTACACCTTC. This chain uses TRBV19 with TRBJ1-2; TRBD1 might be the D (6 bases). The CDR3 runs to 15 residues. Looked up from germline, CDR1 is LNHDA and CDR2 is SQIVND (reference sequence). V lost 5 bases and J 0 bases, leaving 13 bases between the germline ends.

The chain carries TRBV6-1 and TRBJ1-1, with no clear D. Per the germline V gene, CDR1 is MNHNS and CDR2 is SASEGT. The CDR3 loop spans 12 amino acids. The V end lost 2 bases, the J end lost 4 bases, and 5 bases lay between the germline ends. The CDR3 coding sequence is TGTGCCAGCAGTGAACTATTCACTGAAGCTTTCTTT. It codes for CASSELFTEAFF.

In this sample, this clone turned up a few times. The rearrangement uses TRBV2 and TRBJ2-5, with 8 bases fitting TRBD2. The length of the CDR3 is 13 residues. The germline V gene encodes CDR1 SNHLY and CDR2 FYNNEI. The junction had 2 bases not matched to a gene; V was cut back by 5 bases and J by 3 bases. The CDR3 sequence is CASSPTSEETQYF. Written as DNA, the CDR3 is TGTGCCAGCAGTCCGACTAGCGAAGAGACCCAGTACTTC.

This clone has just a few counts. The chain links TRBV5-1 to TRBJ2-1, with TRBD2 identical over 12 bases. Germline CDR1 reads SGHRS; CDR2 reads YFSETQ. Trimming at V came to 7 bases and at J to 1 base, leaving 6 bases not matched to a gene. This CDR3 has 16 residues. The CDR3 here is CASGRTSGTSYNEQFF. The CDR3 DNA sequence: TGCGCCAGCGGCCGGACTAGCGGGACTTCCTACAATGAGCAGTTCTTC.